The sample holds a few counts of the clone carrying this T cell receptor (beta chain). Antigen: not known. The study reverse transcribed the entire isolated RNA, so it sequenced expressed TCRB transcripts. Using immunoSEQ multiplex PCR, the repertoire was profiled, and TCRdb retains in-frame clones only, with some absent. The sample contains 350,000 to 400,000 clones, roughly 16% of which appear only once. This entry is derived from a study of beta chain features in type 1 diabetes. The CDR3 is 15 residues long. Looked up from germline, CDR1 is KGHSH and CDR2 is LQKENI. Trimming took off 5 bases at V and 0 bases at J, with 11 bases between the two ends. General study points: TCRB repertoires of naive, central memory and Treg cells appeared more similar among patients than among healthy donors. Highly expressing activated T cells could be over-counted with a cDNA template.

The clonotype was recovered from a woman aged 18-29 years in good health. The sequencing sample was made of naive CD4+ T cells from blood. The rearrangement joins TRBV18 to TRBJ1-5; D call uncertain. CDR3 nucleotide sequence: TGTGCCAGCTCAGCGACGGGGAATAGCAATCAGCCCCAGCATTTT. The encoded protein is CASSATGNSNQPQHF.